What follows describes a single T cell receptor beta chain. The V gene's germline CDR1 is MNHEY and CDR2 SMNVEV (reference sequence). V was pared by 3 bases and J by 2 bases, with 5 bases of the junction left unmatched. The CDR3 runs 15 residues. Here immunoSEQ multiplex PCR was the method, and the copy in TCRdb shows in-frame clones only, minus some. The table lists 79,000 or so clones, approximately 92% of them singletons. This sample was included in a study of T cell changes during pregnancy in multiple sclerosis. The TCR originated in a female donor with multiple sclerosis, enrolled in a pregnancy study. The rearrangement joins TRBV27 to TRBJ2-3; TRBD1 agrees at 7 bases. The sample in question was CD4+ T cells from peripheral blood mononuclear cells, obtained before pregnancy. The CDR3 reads CASSLRRGPTDTQYF. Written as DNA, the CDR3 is TGTGCCAGCAGTTTGAGAAGGGGGCCCACAGATACGCAGTATTTT.